This T cell receptor beta chain is from a study of blood T cell repertoires in COVID-19. As for the study in general: Specimens from acute and convalescent COVID-19 originated in the United States, Italy and Spain. In each case, the material was cDNA or gDNA derived from T cells, B-cell-depleted T cells, or PBMCs.

As processed by the authors: Estimates of nucleated cell counts were drawn from the amplification of reference gene primers. Clones were sequenced by immunoSEQ multiplex PCR, and TCRdb holds only the in-frame ones, with some missing. V, J and clone size are those of that table, while D and trimming were read from the DNA. The profile shows roughly 200,000 clones, 80% of them singletons. This clone came up once. V trimming: 5 bases; J trimming: 7 bases; junction bases outside the gene matches: 4. The germline gives CDR1 SGHRS, CDR2 YFSETQ. This CDR3 is built from 13 residues. The TCR comes from a man aged 70 or older with active or convalescent COVID-19. Specimen: peripheral blood. This chain joins TRBV5-1 and TRBJ2-1; TRBD1 matches 9 bases. The CDR3 nucleotides read TGCGCCAGCAGTCGGGACAGGGCTAATGAGCAGTTCTTC. It yields the protein CASSRDRANEQFF.